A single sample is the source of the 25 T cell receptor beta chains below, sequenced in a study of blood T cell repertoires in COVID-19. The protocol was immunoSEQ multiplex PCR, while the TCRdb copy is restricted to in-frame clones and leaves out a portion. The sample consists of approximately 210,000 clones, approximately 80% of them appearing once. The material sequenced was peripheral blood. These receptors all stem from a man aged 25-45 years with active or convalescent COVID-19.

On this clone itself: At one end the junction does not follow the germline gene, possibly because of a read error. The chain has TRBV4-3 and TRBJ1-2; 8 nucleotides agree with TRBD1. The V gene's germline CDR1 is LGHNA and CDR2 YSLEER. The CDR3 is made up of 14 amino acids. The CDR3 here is CASSSTDRASPILF. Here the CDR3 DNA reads TGCGCCAGCAGCTCAACGGACAGGGCTTCCCCTATACTCTTC.

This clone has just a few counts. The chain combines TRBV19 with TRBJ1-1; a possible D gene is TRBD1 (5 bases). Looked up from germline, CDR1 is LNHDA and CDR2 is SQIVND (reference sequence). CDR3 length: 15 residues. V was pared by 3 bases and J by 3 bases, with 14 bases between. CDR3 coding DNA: TGTGCCAGTAGTATCGGGCAGGGCCTACACACTGAAGCTTTCTTT. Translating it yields CASSIGQGLHTEAFF.

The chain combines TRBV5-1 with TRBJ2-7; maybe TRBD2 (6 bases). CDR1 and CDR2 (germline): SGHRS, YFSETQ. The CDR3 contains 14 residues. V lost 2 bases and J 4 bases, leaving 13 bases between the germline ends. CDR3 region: CASSFSWGEYEQYF. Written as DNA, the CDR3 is TGCGCCAGCAGCTTCAGCTGGGGGGAATACGAGCAGTACTTC.

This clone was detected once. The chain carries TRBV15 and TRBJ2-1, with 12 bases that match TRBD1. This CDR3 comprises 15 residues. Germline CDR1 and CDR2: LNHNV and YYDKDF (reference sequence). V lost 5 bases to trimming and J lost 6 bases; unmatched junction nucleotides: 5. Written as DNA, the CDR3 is TGTGCCACCAGCGGCGGGACAGGGGGCCGCAATGAGCAGTTCTTC. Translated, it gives CATSGGTGGRNEQFF. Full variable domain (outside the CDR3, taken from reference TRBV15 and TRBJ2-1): DAMVIQNPRYQVTQFGKPVTLSCSQTLNHNVMYWYQQKSSQAPKLLFHYYDKDFNNEADTPDNFQSRRPNTSFCFLDIRSPGLGDTAMYLCATSGGTGGRNEQFFGPGTRLTVL.

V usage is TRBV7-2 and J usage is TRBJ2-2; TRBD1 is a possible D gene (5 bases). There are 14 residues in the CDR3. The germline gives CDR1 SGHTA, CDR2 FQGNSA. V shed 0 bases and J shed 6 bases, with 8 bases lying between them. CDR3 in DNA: TGTGCCAGCAGCTTAGCGGGGCCCCCCGGGGAGCTGTTTTTT. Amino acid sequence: CASSLAGPPGELFF.

The CDR3 DNA reads TGTGCCACCAGCAGACTTTCTGGGGCCAACGTCCTGACTTTC. Translating it yields CATSRLSGANVLTF. The chain is built from TRBV15 and TRBJ2-6; no definite D call. There are 14 residues in the CDR3. Between the trimmed V and J ends, which lost 2 bases and 1 base, there was a span of 3 bases. Looked up from germline, CDR1 is LNHNV and CDR2 is YYDKDF (reference sequence).

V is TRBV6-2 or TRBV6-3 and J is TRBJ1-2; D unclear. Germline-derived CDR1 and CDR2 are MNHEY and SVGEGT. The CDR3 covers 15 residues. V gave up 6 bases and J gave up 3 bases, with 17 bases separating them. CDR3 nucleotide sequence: TGTGCCAGCAGCCGACTAGAGGCCCTGGACTATGGCTACACCTTC. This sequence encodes CASSRLEALDYGYTF.

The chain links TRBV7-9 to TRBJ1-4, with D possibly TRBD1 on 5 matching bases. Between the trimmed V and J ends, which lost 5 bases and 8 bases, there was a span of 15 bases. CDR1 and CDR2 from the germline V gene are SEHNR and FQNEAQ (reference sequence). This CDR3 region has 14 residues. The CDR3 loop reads CASSAGGAREKLFF. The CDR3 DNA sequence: TGTGCCAGCAGCGCCGGGGGTGCGCGAGAAAAACTGTTTTTT.

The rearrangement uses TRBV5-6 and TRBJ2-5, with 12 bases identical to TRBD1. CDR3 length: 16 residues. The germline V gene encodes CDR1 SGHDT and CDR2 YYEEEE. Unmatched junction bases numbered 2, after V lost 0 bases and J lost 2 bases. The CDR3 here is CASSLEGQGAQETQYF. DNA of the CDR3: TGTGCCAGCAGCTTGGAGGGACAGGGGGCTCAAGAGACCCAGTACTTC.

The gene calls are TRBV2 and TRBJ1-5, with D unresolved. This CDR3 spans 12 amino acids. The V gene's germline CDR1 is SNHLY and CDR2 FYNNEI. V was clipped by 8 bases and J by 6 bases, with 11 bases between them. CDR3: CASAPEGQPQHF. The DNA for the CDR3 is TGTGCCAGCGCCCCCGAGGGTCAGCCCCAGCATTTT.

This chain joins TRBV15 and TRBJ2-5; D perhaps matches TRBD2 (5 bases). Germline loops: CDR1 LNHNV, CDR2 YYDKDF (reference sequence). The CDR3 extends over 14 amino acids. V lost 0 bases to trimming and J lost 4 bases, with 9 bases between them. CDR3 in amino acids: CATSRDTAGETQYF. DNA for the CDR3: TGTGCCACCAGCAGAGATACCGCGGGAGAGACCCAGTACTTC.

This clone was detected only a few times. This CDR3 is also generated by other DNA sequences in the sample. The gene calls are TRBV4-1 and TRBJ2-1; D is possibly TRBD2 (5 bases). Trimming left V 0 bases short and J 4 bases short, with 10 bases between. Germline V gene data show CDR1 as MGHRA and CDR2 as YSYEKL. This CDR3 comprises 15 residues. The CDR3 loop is CASSQDRGVYNEQFF. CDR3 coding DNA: TGCGCCAGCAGCCAAGATCGGGGAGTGTACAATGAGCAGTTCTTC.

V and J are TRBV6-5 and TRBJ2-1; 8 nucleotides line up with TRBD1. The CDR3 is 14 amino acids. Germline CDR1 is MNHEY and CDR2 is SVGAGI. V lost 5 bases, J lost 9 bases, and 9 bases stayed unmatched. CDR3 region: CASSRAPTGVEQFF. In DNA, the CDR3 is TGTGCCAGCAGTCGCGCTCCGACAGGGGTTGAGCAGTTCTTC.

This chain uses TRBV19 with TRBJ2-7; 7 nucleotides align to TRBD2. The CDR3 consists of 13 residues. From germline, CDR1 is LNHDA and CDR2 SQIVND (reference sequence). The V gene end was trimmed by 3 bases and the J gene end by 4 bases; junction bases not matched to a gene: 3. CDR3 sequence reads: CASSMGRAYEQYF. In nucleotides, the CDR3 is TGTGCCAGTAGTATGGGGAGGGCTTACGAGCAGTACTTC.

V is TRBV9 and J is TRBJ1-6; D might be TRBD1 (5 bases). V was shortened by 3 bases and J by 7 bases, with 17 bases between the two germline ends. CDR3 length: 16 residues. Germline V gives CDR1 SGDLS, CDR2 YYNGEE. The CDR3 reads CASSAGGATMNSPLHF. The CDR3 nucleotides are TGTGCCAGCAGCGCCGGGGGTGCTACGATGAATTCACCCCTCCACTTT.

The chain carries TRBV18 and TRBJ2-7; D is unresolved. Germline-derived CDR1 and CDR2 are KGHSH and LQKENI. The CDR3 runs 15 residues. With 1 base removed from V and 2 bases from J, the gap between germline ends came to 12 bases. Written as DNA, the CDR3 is TGTGCCAGCTCACCACGGAACGTCAGGACCTACGAGCAGTACTTC. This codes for CASSPRNVRTYEQYF.

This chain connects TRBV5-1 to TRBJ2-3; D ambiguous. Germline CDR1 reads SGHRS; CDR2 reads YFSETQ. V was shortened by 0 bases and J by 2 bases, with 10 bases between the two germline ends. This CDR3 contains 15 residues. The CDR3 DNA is TGCGCCAGCAGCTTGGACAGCTATCCCACAGATACGCAGTATTTT. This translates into CASSLDSYPTDTQYF.

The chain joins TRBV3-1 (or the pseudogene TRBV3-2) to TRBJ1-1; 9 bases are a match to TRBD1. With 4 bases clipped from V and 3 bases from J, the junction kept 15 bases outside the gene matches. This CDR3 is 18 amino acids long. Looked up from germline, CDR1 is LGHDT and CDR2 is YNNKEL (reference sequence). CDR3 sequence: CASSPLPGQGPADTEAFF. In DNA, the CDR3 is TGTGCCAGCAGCCCCCTCCCGGGACAGGGCCCCGCGGACACTGAAGCTTTCTTT.

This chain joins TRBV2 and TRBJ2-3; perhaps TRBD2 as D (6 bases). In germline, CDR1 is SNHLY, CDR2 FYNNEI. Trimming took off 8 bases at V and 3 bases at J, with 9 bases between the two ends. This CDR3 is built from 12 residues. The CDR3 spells CASGRETDTQYF. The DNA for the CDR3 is TGTGCCAGCGGCCGGGAGACAGATACGCAGTATTTT.

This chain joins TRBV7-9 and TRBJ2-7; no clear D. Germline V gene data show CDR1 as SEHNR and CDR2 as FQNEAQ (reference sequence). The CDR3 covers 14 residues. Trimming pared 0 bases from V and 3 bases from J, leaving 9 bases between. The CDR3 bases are TGTGCCAGCAGCTTAGCTACAGCTTTCTACGAGCAGTACTTC. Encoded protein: CASSLATAFYEQYF.

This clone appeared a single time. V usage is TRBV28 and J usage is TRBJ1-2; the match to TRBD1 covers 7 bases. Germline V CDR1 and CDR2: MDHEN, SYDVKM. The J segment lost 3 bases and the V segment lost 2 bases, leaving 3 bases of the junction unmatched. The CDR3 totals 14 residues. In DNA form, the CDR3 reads TGTGCCAGCAGTTTAGTGGGGACAGACTATGGCTACACCTTC. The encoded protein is CASSLVGTDYGYTF.

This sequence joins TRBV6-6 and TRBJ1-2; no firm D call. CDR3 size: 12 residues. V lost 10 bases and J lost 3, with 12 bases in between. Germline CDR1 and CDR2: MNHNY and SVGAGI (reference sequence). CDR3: CATGIRYYGYTF. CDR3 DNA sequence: TGTGCCACCGGGATTAGGTACTATGGCTACACCTTC.

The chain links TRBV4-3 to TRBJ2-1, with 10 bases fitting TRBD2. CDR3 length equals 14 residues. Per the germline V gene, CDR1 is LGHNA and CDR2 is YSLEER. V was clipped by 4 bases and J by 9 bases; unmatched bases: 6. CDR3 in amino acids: CASSPSSGGFEQFF. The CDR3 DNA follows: TGCGCCAGCAGCCCGAGTAGCGGGGGGTTTGAGCAGTTCTTC.

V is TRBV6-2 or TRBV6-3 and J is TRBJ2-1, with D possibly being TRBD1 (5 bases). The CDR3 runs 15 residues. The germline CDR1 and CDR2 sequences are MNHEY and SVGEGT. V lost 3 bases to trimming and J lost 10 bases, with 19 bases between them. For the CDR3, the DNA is TGTGCCAGCAGTTATTTGTGGCAAGGGGCTGACGAGCAGTTCTTC. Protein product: CASSYLWQGADEQFF.

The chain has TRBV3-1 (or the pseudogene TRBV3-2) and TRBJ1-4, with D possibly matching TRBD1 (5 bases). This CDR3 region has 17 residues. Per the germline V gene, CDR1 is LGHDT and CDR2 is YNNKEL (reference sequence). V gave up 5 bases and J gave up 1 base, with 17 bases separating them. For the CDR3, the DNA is TGTGCCAGCAGCAAAAAGGGGTCAGGTTTAACTAATGAAAAACTGTTTTTT. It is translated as CASSKKGSGLTNEKLFF.